The entry that follows covers one T cell receptor (beta chain) sequence. This clone was detected once. Its antigen remains undetermined. No base quality values were provided; no much bigger clone lies one nucleotide off. CDR1 and CDR2 are drawn from the germline V gene (reference sequence): LNHDA, SQIVND. V is trimmed back by 5 bases and J by 2 bases, and the junction contains 4 bases that no gene match accounts for. From cysteine to phenylalanine, the CDR3 is 15 amino acids long. Only the CDR3 DNA stays, 45 bases, in frame from base 1. TCRbeta CDR3 regions were amplified from genomic DNA by means of the immunoSEQ Assay, a bias-controlled multiplex PCR. As for the authors' bioinformatics: Within the assay, amplification of reference gene primers was used to estimate how many nucleated cells each sample contained. Sequence reads were collapsed and filtered to measure the absolute abundance of every unique TCRbeta CDR3 rearrangement. For each sample, productive Simpson clonality was calculated as the square root of Simpson's diversity index over productive rearrangements. TCRdb took this table from immuneACCESS and kept in-frame rearrangements with V and J called. Such tables lack part of the clones; where checked against another copy, unresolved V genes explain under half of the gap, and the rest is unexplained. V and J calls and clone size are those listed in that table; D and trimming were worked out from the DNA. In all, the sample holds 130,000 to 150,000 clones, and roughly 87% of those were seen once. The ten largest clones add up to roughly 1% of the sample.

The data derive from a study of blood T cell repertoires in COVID-19 (dated by TCRdb to about 2020). Describing the broader study: Samples covering the acute and convalescent phases of COVID-19 were provided by collaborators in the United States, Italy and Spain. The prospective study material was composed of cDNA or gDNA derived from T cells, B-cell-depleted T cells, or PBMCs. Deeply sampled blood TCRbeta repertoires from subjects exposed to, actively infected with, or recovered from COVID-19 were included in the dataset. A freely available public database, intended as a resource for researchers studying the immune response to SARS-CoV-2, is where the repertoires were released. The samples were drawn from two sources: the first 160 participants of the ongoing ImmuneRACE study, and 1,000 to 1,500 subjects contributed by 6 global collaborators. Sample metadata almost always included a de-identified subject ID, COVID-19 status, age in years and sex. Where HLA class I and class II types were available, the types were taken from metadata supplied by the sample provider, not from assay-based typing.

Each collaborating institution followed its own protocols to collect whole blood in K2EDTA tubes. For TCRbeta analysis, collaborator samples were shipped as frozen whole blood, as isolated PBMCs, or as DNA extracted from either sample type. The investigation overall reported the following: How much clinical and demographic metadata was included differed by source and by participant, and the metadata was provided uncurated.

The sequenced material came from peripheral blood. This receptor was taken from a woman in her fifties or sixties with acute or convalescent COVID-19. The rearranged segments are TRBV19 and TRBJ2-7, and TRBD2 matches 12 of the central bases. The CDR3 has the sequence CASSPLAGGTYEQYF. The DNA sequence follows: TGTGCCAGTAGTCCCCTAGCGGGAGGGACCTACGAGCAGTACTTC.